This T cell receptor (beta chain) was observed in a study of T cell responses to AZD1222 COVID-19 vaccine. General observations from the study: Unmutated variant regions reportedly attract nearly half of all spike-specific TCRs.

Libraries were prepared by immunoSEQ multiplex PCR; TCRdb keeps only in-frame clonotypes and omits some of them. Among roughly 100,000 clones, roughly 85% were seen once, and the ten largest hold 2% to 3%. The CDR3 loop spans 15 amino acids. Germline V lookup: CDR1 SGHTA, CDR2 FQGNSA. The V end was cut by 4 bases, the J end by 7 bases, with 14 bases between. Pooled together were second doses at about 4 or about 12 weeks. With respect to this clone: Antigen: not known.

The genes are TRBV7-2 and TRBJ1-6; a weak D match, TRBD1 (6 bases). Sequences were derived from peripheral blood, sampled 28 days after the second AZD1222 dose. The origin of this receptor is an adult who received the AZD1222 COVID-19 vaccine. The CDR3 bases are TGTGCCAGCAGCTCCGACAGGACTAGGAATTCACCCCTCCACTTT. Its translation is CASSSDRTRNSPLHF.